This is a list of T cell receptor beta chains from one sample in a study of cytomegalovirus exposure and HLA in healthy donors. This table comes from immunoSEQ multiplex PCR, and its TCRdb copy is limited to in-frame clones, with some not included. Of tens of thousands of clones in the sample, over 85% were seen once. Sequencing was done on a sample of PBMCs. The source of these receptors is a young man in good health and CMV-seropositive. Each CDR3 is given with its conserved first and last residue. D genes are given only for firm matches. A row's size may be missing; if present it is once, few, many or a size class.

J: TRBJ2-7
D: NA
size: NA
V: TRBV11-2
CDR3: CASSLEGHEQYF
DNA: TGTGCCAGCAGCTTAGAGGGGCACGAGCAGTACTTC

J: TRBJ1-2
D: NA
size: NA
V: TRBV28
CDR3: CASSLSPGHNYGYTF
DNA: TGTGCCAGCAGTTTGTCACCGGGACATAACTATGGCTACACCTTC

J: TRBJ1-6
D: TRBD1
size: few
V: TRBV19
CDR3: CASSPGGTGVSPLHF
DNA: TGTGCCAGTAGTCCTGGCGGGACAGGGGTCTCACCCCTCCACTTT

J: TRBJ1-1
D: NA
size: NA
V: TRBV11-2
CDR3: CASSLSSMNTEAFF
DNA: TGTGCCAGCAGCTTATCGAGTATGAACACTGAAGCTTTCTTT

J: TRBJ2-5
D: NA
size: once
V: TRBV2
CDR3: CASSATLWTVQETQYF
DNA: TGTGCCAGCAGTGCTACCCTTTGGACAGTCCAAGAGACCCAGTACTTC

J: TRBJ2-7
D: NA
size: NA
V: TRBV6-5
CDR3: CATGPRSEQYF
DNA: TGTGCCACCGGCCCGCGGTCCGAGCAGTACTTC

J: TRBJ2-7
D: TRBD1
size: NA
V: TRBV19
CDR3: CASRAGTGVSEQYF
DNA: TGTGCCAGTAGAGCCGGGACAGGGGTTAGCGAGCAGTACTTC

J: TRBJ1-1
D: NA
size: NA
V: TRBV14
CDR3: CASSQSREPFF
DNA: TGTGCCAGCAGCCAATCTAGAGAACCTTTCTTT

J: TRBJ2-1
D: NA
size: NA
V: TRBV7-2
CDR3: CASSLDIPSIYNEQFF
DNA: TGTGCCAGCAGCTTAGACATCCCTAGTATTTACAATGAGCAGTTCTTC

J: TRBJ2-1
D: TRBD2
size: NA
V: TRBV28
CDR3: CASSSPGGRAPEQFF
DNA: TGTGCCAGCTCCTCACCAGGCGGGAGGGCCCCTGAGCAGTTCTTC

J: TRBJ1-2
D: NA
size: NA
V: TRBV28
CDR3: CASSLPLNYEGHYGYTF
DNA: TGTGCCAGCAGTTTACCGCTCAATTACGAGGGCCACTATGGCTACACCTTC

J: TRBJ2-7
D: TRBD2
size: NA
V: TRBV2
CDR3: CASSSRLASSYEQYF
DNA: TGTGCCAGCAGTTCGAGACTAGCGAGCTCCTACGAGCAGTACTTC

J: TRBJ2-1
D: NA
size: NA
V: TRBV15
CDR3: CATSRQVYNEQFF
DNA: TGTGCCACCAGTCGACAGGTTTACAATGAGCAGTTCTTC

J: TRBJ1-5
D: TRBD1
size: NA
V: TRBV14
CDR3: CASSLGTGGDQPQHF
DNA: TGTGCCAGCAGCCTCGGGACAGGGGGCGATCAGCCCCAGCATTTT

J: TRBJ1-5
D: TRBD1
size: NA
V: TRBV19
CDR3: CASRGQGVWNQPQHF
DNA: TGTGCCAGTAGGGGACAGGGGGTTTGGAATCAGCCCCAGCATTTT

J: TRBJ2-1
D: TRBD2
size: NA
V: TRBV19
CDR3: CASSPGTSHRGEQFF
DNA: TGTGCCAGTAGTCCCGGGACTAGTCACCGGGGTGAGCAGTTCTTC

J: TRBJ2-7
D: NA
size: NA
V: TRBV21-1
CDR3: CASSKFRQGNEQYF
DNA: TGTGCCAGCAGCAAATTCCGACAGGGCAACGAGCAGTACTTC

J: TRBJ2-7
D: TRBD2
size: NA
V: TRBV4-3
CDR3: CASSQAGGAGRQYF
DNA: TGCGCCAGCAGCCAAGCGGGGGGGGCGGGCCGGCAGTACTTC

J: TRBJ2-5
D: TRBD1
size: NA
V: TRBV15
CDR3: CATSREGGATETQYF
DNA: TGTGCCACCAGCAGAGAAGGGGGCGCGACAGAGACCCAGTACTTC

J: TRBJ2-7
D: TRBD2
size: few
V: TRBV4-3
CDR3: CASSQEVFARASGYYEQYF
DNA: TGCGCCAGCAGCCAAGAAGTGTTTGCGCGGGCTAGCGGTTACTACGAGCAGTACTTC

J: TRBJ2-1
D: NA
size: NA
V: TRBV28
CDR3: CASSHSFNEQFF
DNA: TGTGCCAGCAGTCATAGCTTTAATGAGCAGTTCTTC

J: TRBJ1-4
D: NA
size: NA
V: TRBV19
CDR3: CASSMRTIAATNEKLFF
DNA: TGTGCCAGTAGTATGAGAACTATAGCCGCAACTAATGAAAAACTGTTTTTT

J: TRBJ2-3
D: NA
size: NA
V: TRBV7-9
CDR3: CASSLAGTQYF
DNA: TGTGCCAGCAGCTTAGCCGGTACGCAGTATTTT

J: TRBJ1-5
D: NA
size: NA
V: TRBV4-3
CDR3: CASSQVRGGNQPQHF
DNA: TGCGCCAGCAGCCAAGTTCGGGGAGGCAATCAGCCCCAGCATTTT

J: TRBJ2-7
D: NA
size: NA
V: TRBV4-1
CDR3: CASSPKYSPGSYEQYF
DNA: TGCGCCAGCAGCCCCAAGTACTCCCCAGGCTCCTACGAGCAGTACTTC

J: TRBJ2-7
D: NA
size: NA
V: TRBV27
CDR3: CASSFGPTKEQYF
DNA: TGTGCCAGCAGTTTCGGCCCCACTAAAGAGCAGTACTTC

J: TRBJ1-2
D: NA
size: NA
V: TRBV11-2
CDR3: CASSFNGAAGYTF
DNA: TGTGCCAGCAGCTTTAACGGTGCTGCTGGCTACACCTTC

J: TRBJ1-4
D: NA
size: NA
V: TRBV28
CDR3: CASSPSGEINEKLFF
DNA: TGTGCCAGCAGTCCCTCAGGGGAGATTAATGAAAAACTGTTTTTT

J: TRBJ2-1
D: TRBD2
size: NA
V: TRBV27
CDR3: CASRSGGAGNEQFF
DNA: TGTGCCAGCAGGAGCGGGGGGGCAGGCAATGAGCAGTTCTTC

J: TRBJ2-3
D: TRBD2
size: NA
V: TRBV27
CDR3: CASRAGLAGGPVDTQYF
DNA: TGTGCCAGCAGAGCGGGACTAGCGGGAGGGCCGGTAGATACGCAGTATTTT

J: TRBJ1-6
D: NA
size: once
V: TRBV6-1
CDR3: CASSVIGERPYNSPLHF
DNA: TGTGCCAGCAGTGTGATAGGGGAACGGCCTTATAATTCACCCCTCCACTTT

J: TRBJ1-1
D: TRBD1
size: NA
V: TRBV6-5
CDR3: CASSYSPGQGAAAAFF
DNA: TGTGCCAGCAGTTACTCCCCCGGACAGGGGGCGGCGGCAGCTTTCTTT

J: TRBJ1-2
D: NA
size: NA
V: TRBV7-2
CDR3: CASSNLGGAGGEGYTF
DNA: TGTGCCAGCAGCAATCTAGGGGGGGCCGGTGGCGAGGGCTACACCTTC

J: TRBJ2-2
D: TRBD1
size: NA
V: TRBV9
CDR3: CASSSGQGLRTGELFF
DNA: TGTGCCAGCAGCTCGGGACAGGGTTTGCGGACCGGGGAGCTGTTTTTT

J: TRBJ2-2
D: NA
size: once
V: TRBV5-1
CDR3: CASSLTGFNTGELFF
DNA: TGCGCCAGCAGCTTGACGGGGTTCAACACCGGGGAGCTGTTTTTT

J: TRBJ1-6
D: NA
size: once
V: TRBV27
CDR3: CASSLQSDSPLHF
DNA: TGTGCCAGCAGTTTACAGTCCGATTCACCCCTCCACTTT

J: TRBJ1-5
D: TRBD1
size: NA
V: TRBV30
CDR3: CAWSVKGAQPQHF
DNA: TGTGCCTGGAGTGTAAAGGGGGCCCAGCCCCAGCATTTT

J: TRBJ1-1
D: TRBD1
size: NA
V: TRBV18
CDR3: CASSRQGASTEAFF
DNA: TGTGCCAGCTCACGACAGGGGGCCAGCACTGAAGCTTTCTTT

J: TRBJ2-1
D: TRBD1
size: NA
V: TRBV28
CDR3: CASTSADRAREFF
DNA: TGTGCCAGCACCAGCGCCGACAGGGCGAGGGAGTTCTTC

J: TRBJ2-7
D: TRBD1
size: NA
V: TRBV5-4
CDR3: CASSNPWDSSYEQYF
DNA: TGTGCCAGCTCGAATCCATGGGACAGCTCCTACGAGCAGTACTTC

J: TRBJ1-1
D: NA
size: NA
V: TRBV28
CDR3: CASSQEGETEAFF
DNA: TGTGCCAGCAGCCAAGAAGGAGAAACTGAAGCTTTCTTT

J: TRBJ1-1
D: NA
size: NA
V: TRBV6-1
CDR3: CASSVTYEAFF
DNA: TGTGCCAGCAGTGTAACCTATGAAGCTTTCTTT

J: TRBJ2-7
D: NA
size: NA
V: TRBV5-1
CDR3: CASSLAWQRSYEQYF
DNA: TGCGCCAGCAGCTTGGCCTGGCAGCGCTCCTACGAGCAGTACTTC

J: TRBJ1-3
D: NA
size: once
V: TRBV28
CDR3: CASSRSGNTIYF
DNA: TGTGCCAGCAGTCGCTCTGGAAACACCATATATTTT

J: TRBJ2-3
D: NA
size: NA
V: TRBV5-1
CDR3: CASSLADSRTDTQYF
DNA: TGCGCCAGCAGCTTGGCGGACTCTCGCACAGATACGCAGTATTTT

J: TRBJ1-1
D: NA
size: NA
V: TRBV4-1
CDR3: CASSEEPQAIAEAFF
DNA: TGCGCCAGCAGCGAAGAACCACAGGCTATCGCTGAAGCTTTCTTT

J: TRBJ2-3
D: NA
size: NA
V: TRBV5-1
CDR3: CASSLEAGVPPDTQYF
DNA: TGCGCCAGCAGCTTGGAGGCAGGGGTACCACCAGATACGCAGTATTTT

J: TRBJ2-1
D: NA
size: NA
V: TRBV5-5
CDR3: CASSLEEPFSYNEQFF
DNA: TGTGCCAGCAGCTTGGAAGAGCCGTTCTCCTACAATGAGCAGTTCTTC

J: TRBJ2-7
D: NA
size: NA
V: TRBV5-8
CDR3: CASSRGTDTYEQYF
DNA: TGTGCCAGCAGCCGGGGGACGGACACCTACGAGCAGTACTTC

J: TRBJ1-2
D: NA
size: NA
V: TRBV4-3
CDR3: CASSQVHGGASNYGYTF
DNA: TGCGCCAGCAGCCAGGTACATGGGGGGGCTTCTAACTATGGCTACACCTTC

J: TRBJ1-1
D: NA
size: NA
V: TRBV14
CDR3: CASSRGSVLNTEAFF
DNA: TGTGCCAGCAGCCGAGGGTCCGTTTTGAACACTGAAGCTTTCTTT

J: TRBJ2-3
D: TRBD1
size: NA
V: TRBV28
CDR3: CASSSPSGTEGTDTQYF
DNA: TGTGCCAGCAGTTCGCCCTCCGGGACAGAGGGCACAGATACGCAGTATTTT

J: TRBJ1-2
D: NA
size: NA
V: TRBV19
CDR3: CASSHGDFNGYTF
DNA: TGTGCCAGTAGCCATGGGGACTTTAATGGCTACACCTTC

J: TRBJ2-2
D: NA
size: NA
V: TRBV5-1
CDR3: CASTSSGTFTGELFF
DNA: TGCGCCAGCACCTCCTCCGGGACTTTCACCGGGGAGCTGTTTTTT

J: TRBJ2-2
D: TRBD1
size: NA
V: TRBV29-1
CDR3: CSVVLGGTGIPGELFF
DNA: TGCAGCGTTGTTCTAGGTGGGACAGGGATTCCCGGGGAGCTGTTTTTT

J: TRBJ1-5
D: NA
size: NA
V: TRBV19
CDR3: CASVGTGSRVSNQPQHF
DNA: TGTGCCAGTGTGGGGACTGGGAGTAGGGTTAGCAATCAGCCCCAGCATTTT

J: TRBJ2-7
D: TRBD1
size: NA
V: TRBV2
CDR3: CASSPDRGFRSSYEQYF
DNA: TGTGCCAGCAGTCCGGACAGGGGATTCAGGAGCTCCTACGAGCAGTACTTC

J: TRBJ1-2
D: NA
size: few
V: TRBV9
CDR3: CASSSTGNEHGYTF
DNA: TGTGCCAGCAGCTCAACAGGGAACGAGCATGGCTACACCTTC

J: TRBJ1-2
D: NA
size: NA
V: TRBV14
CDR3: CASSQAPAHLTYGYTF
DNA: TGTGCCAGCAGCCAAGCCCCCGCGCACCTTACTTATGGCTACACCTTC